This is a list of T cell receptor beta chains from one sample in a study of T cells after yellow fever vaccination. MiXCR was run by TCRdb on the 5' RACE reads, yielding one entry per CDR3 protein. The data hold nearly 350,000 distinct CDR3 sequences, with 7% to 10% observed a single time. Material: PBMCs, obtained about 49 days after the first yellow fever vaccination. Every receptor here comes from a man aged 18 to 30 who received the YFV17D yellow fever vaccine. Each CDR3 is given with its conserved first and last residue. A D gene is named only where the DNA matches it firmly. Clone sizes are given selectively: once, few, many, or a class where the clone is expanded.

abundance	j_gene	v_gene	d_gene	CDR3aa	CDR3nt
few	TRBJ2-1	TRBV6-5	NA	CASSYEEGYYNEQFF	TGTGCCAGCAGTTATGAGGAGGGGTACTACAATGAGCAGTTCTTC
NA	TRBJ2-1	TRBV6-2/TRBV6-3	NA	CASSLLGFLYNEQFF	TGTGCCAGCAGTCTACTGGGATTTCTTTACAATGAGCAGTTCTTC
NA	TRBJ2-7	TRBV7-6	TRBD1	CASSFGTDYEQYF	TGTGCCAGCAGCTTCGGGACAGACTACGAGCAGTACTTC
many	TRBJ2-6	TRBV7-2	NA	CASSLATGANVLTF	TGTGCCAGCAGCTTAGCGACTGGGGCCAACGTCCTGACTTTC
many	TRBJ2-2	TRBV7-7	NA	CASSRNTGDSGELFF	TGTGCCAGCAGCCGGAACACAGGGGACTCCGGGGAGCTGTTTTTT
NA	TRBJ2-3	TRBV20-1	NA	CSASPTLAQYF	TGCAGTGCTAGTCCAACCCTTGCGCAGTATTTT
many	TRBJ2-5	TRBV7-2	TRBD1	CASSLGQAQETQYF	TGTGCCAGCAGCCTTGGACAGGCCCAAGAGACCCAGTACTTC
NA	TRBJ2-3	TRBV29-1	NA	CSVELVQGPDTQYF	TGCAGCGTTGAACTTGTGCAGGGCCCAGATACGCAGTATTTT
many	TRBJ2-3	TRBV7-2	NA	CASSLLRDTQYF	TGTGCCAGCAGCTTACTAAGAGATACGCAGTATTTT
few	TRBJ2-1	TRBV20-1	NA	CSASRDSYHEQFF	TGCAGTGCTAGCCGGGACTCCTACCATGAGCAGTTCTTC
NA	TRBJ2-1	TRBV7-2	NA	CASRPNPPNEQFF	TGTGCCAGCAGGCCGAACCCCCCCAATGAGCAGTTCTTC
NA	TRBJ1-2	TRBV6-1	NA	CAGLRADGYTF	TGTGCCGGACTTCGGGCGGATGGCTACACCTTC
NA	TRBJ2-1	TRBV5-1	TRBD1	CPGTGRRNEQFF	TGCCCCGGGACAGGGAGACGAAATGAGCAGTTCTTC
NA	TRBJ1-2	TRBV10-3	NA	CAIVEVAERGYGYTF	TGTGCCATCGTCGAGGTGGCCGAAAGAGGCTATGGCTACACCTTC
few	TRBJ1-2	TRBV20-1	NA	CSAPPGAYGYTF	TGCAGTGCCCCCCCAGGGGCCTATGGCTACACCTTC
many	TRBJ2-2	TRBV5-8	NA	CASSFLTTGELFF	TGTGCCAGCAGCTTCTTGACTACCGGGGAGCTGTTTTTT
NA	TRBJ2-3	TRBV12-3/TRBV12-4	TRBD1	CASSFRRAGGVYTQYF	TGTGCCAGCAGTTTTCGTAGGGCAGGGGGCGTGTATACGCAGTATTTT
NA	TRBJ1-2	TRBV20-1	NA	CSARGGVNYGYTF	TGCAGTGCCAGGGGCGGGGTTAACTATGGCTACACCTTC
NA	TRBJ2-1	TRBV10-2	NA	CASSERARGGNEQFF	TGCGCCAGCAGTGAGAGAGCAAGAGGGGGCAATGAGCAGTTCTTC
few	TRBJ1-2	TRBV9	NA	CASSADSAEGYTF	TGTGCCAGCAGCGCAGACAGCGCGGAGGGCTACACCTTC
NA	TRBJ2-2	TRBV5-1	TRBD1	CASSGQGAGELFF	TGCGCCAGCAGCGGACAGGGGGCCGGGGAGCTGTTTTTT
NA	TRBJ1-1	TRBV18	NA	CASSQGTPNTEAFF	TGTGCCAGCTCGCAAGGGACACCGAACACTGAAGCTTTCTTT
many	TRBJ1-5	TRBV18	NA	CASSPGGGADQPQHF	TGTGCCAGCTCACCGGGGGGGGGTGCCGATCAGCCCCAGCATTTT
few	TRBJ1-6	TRBV4-1	NA	CASGLGSSYNSPLHF	TGCGCCAGCGGTCTGGGGAGCTCCTATAATTCACCCCTCCACTTT
NA	TRBJ2-5	TRBV12-3/TRBV12-4	TRBD2	CTSSLEGTSGGAWKTQYF	TGTACCAGCAGTTTAGAAGGGACTAGCGGGGGGGCCTGGAAGACCCAGTACTTC
NA	TRBJ1-2	TRBV18	TRBD1	CASSPFLSDRSGYTF	TGTGCCAGCTCACCATTCCTTTCGGACAGGTCTGGCTACACCTTC
many	TRBJ1-2	TRBV5-1	TRBD1	CASSPGTGTYGYTF	TGCGCCAGCAGCCCAGGGACAGGGACCTATGGCTACACCTTC
few	TRBJ2-6	TRBV4-2	NA	CASSPGSAGWNSGANVLTF	TGTGCCAGCAGCCCAGGATCGGCCGGGTGGAATTCTGGGGCCAACGTCCTGACTTTC
NA	TRBJ2-2	TRBV9	NA	CASSPLGPKVNTGELFF	TGTGCCAGCAGCCCCCTGGGCCCTAAAGTGAACACCGGGGAGCTGTTTTTT
NA	TRBJ2-5	TRBV5-4	NA	CASSWTALPGKTQYF	TGTGCCAGCAGCTGGACAGCCTTACCCGGAAAGACCCAGTACTTC
few	TRBJ2-3	TRBV7-6	NA	CASSLEWAAGLPDTQYF	TGTGCCAGCAGCTTAGAGTGGGCGGCAGGGCTCCCAGATACGCAGTATTTT
many	TRBJ2-5	TRBV19	TRBD2	CASSTSGGTQYF	TGTGCCAGTAGTACTAGCGGGGGGACCCAGTACTTC
NA	TRBJ2-7	TRBV20-1	NA	CSAGTYEQYF	TGCAGTGCGGGAACCTACGAGCAGTACTTC
few	TRBJ1-4	TRBV27	NA	CASSLSAAPAKLFF	TGTGCCAGCAGTTTATCGGCTGCCCCGGCAAAACTGTTTTTT
few	TRBJ2-7	TRBV5-5	NA	CASSPGPGANEQYF	TGTGCCAGCAGCCCTGGTCCCGGCGCAAACGAGCAGTACTTC
few	TRBJ2-7	TRBV12-3/TRBV12-4	NA	CASSLQGRDEQYF	TGTGCCAGCAGTTTGCAGGGGCGGGATGAGCAGTACTTC
many	TRBJ1-5	TRBV6-6	NA	CASSPQEYQPQHF	TGTGCCAGCAGTCCACAGGAGTATCAGCCCCAGCATTTT
NA	TRBJ2-5	TRBV2	TRBD2	CASSSGASGYQETQYF	TGTGCCAGCAGTTCGGGAGCTAGCGGCTACCAAGAGACCCAGTACTTC
NA	TRBJ2-2	TRBV4-2	NA	CASSQDRTWSTGELFF	TGTGCCAGCAGCCAAGACCGAACTTGGTCCACCGGGGAGCTGTTTTTT
NA	TRBJ2-1	TRBV5-5	TRBD1	CASSLAGQGAFPNEQFF	TGTGCCAGCAGCTTGGCAGGGCAGGGGGCTTTCCCCAATGAGCAGTTCTTC
NA	TRBJ1-2	TRBV6-1	NA	CASSDVVSNYGYTF	TGTGCCAGCAGCGACGTGGTGTCTAACTATGGCTACACCTTC
NA	TRBJ2-2	TRBV4-3	TRBD2	CASSQDPSGGDHLGELFF	TGCGCCAGCAGCCAAGACCCCAGCGGGGGTGATCACCTCGGGGAGCTGTTTTTT
NA	TRBJ2-2	TRBV2	TRBD1	CATPRGGLDTGELFF	TGTGCCACCCCGCGAGGGGGCCTCGACACCGGGGAGCTGTTTTTT
NA	TRBJ2-3	TRBV20-1	TRBD2	CSARGPSRLAVISTDTQYF	TGCAGTGCTAGGGGTCCTTCGAGACTAGCGGTTATTAGCACAGATACGCAGTATTTT
NA	TRBJ1-5	TRBV5-6	NA	CASSPQGTHQPQHF	TGTGCCAGCAGCCCCCAAGGGACCCATCAGCCCCAGCATTTT
NA	TRBJ1-2	TRBV5-1	NA	CASSLQGSLGYTF	TGCGCCAGCAGCTTGCAGGGATCTCTTGGCTACACCTTC
NA	TRBJ2-3	TRBV20-1	TRBD2	CSAAGVTGTSGQTDTQYF	TGCAGTGCTGCTGGAGTAACGGGGACTAGCGGTCAAACAGATACGCAGTATTTT
few	TRBJ2-3	TRBV7-2	NA	CASSADRTKDTQYF	TGTGCCAGCAGCGCAGACCGGACCAAAGATACGCAGTATTTT
NA	TRBJ1-2	TRBV28	NA	CASSFREEYGYTF	TGTGCCAGCAGTTTCCGGGAGGAGTATGGCTACACCTTC
few	TRBJ2-4	TRBV9	NA	CASSASRDGKNIQYF	TGTGCCAGCAGCGCTAGCCGGGACGGTAAAAACATTCAGTACTTC
NA	TRBJ2-2	TRBV7-2	NA	CASGPRAGNTGELFF	TGTGCCAGCGGCCCCAGAGCGGGGAACACCGGGGAGCTGTTTTTT
many	TRBJ1-1	TRBV12-3/TRBV12-4	NA	CASSLQEGTEAFF	TGTGCCAGCAGTTTGCAGGAGGGCACTGAAGCTTTCTTT
few	TRBJ2-3	TRBV6-1	TRBD2	CASSDDASGNTDTQYF	TGTGCCAGCAGTGATGATGCCAGCGGGAACACAGATACGCAGTATTTT
few	TRBJ2-5	TRBV24-1	NA	CATSDRYDTGSGKETQYF	TGTGCCACCAGTGACCGATACGATACAGGGAGTGGTAAAGAGACCCAGTACTTC
NA	TRBJ2-1	TRBV10-3	NA	CAISGLVSNEQFF	TGTGCCATCAGTGGGCTAGTTAGCAATGAGCAGTTCTTC
NA	TRBJ1-5	TRBV28	NA	CASRSWGSGPQHF	TGTGCCAGCAGAAGCTGGGGTAGCGGGCCCCAGCATTTT
few	TRBJ2-1	TRBV6-5	NA	CASRSPRWSSYNEQFF	TGTGCCAGCAGATCACCGAGATGGAGCTCCTACAATGAGCAGTTCTTC
NA	TRBJ1-1	TRBV6-2/TRBV6-3	NA	CASSQQSTEAFF	TGTGCCAGCAGTCAACAGAGCACTGAAGCTTTCTTT
many	TRBJ2-5	TRBV18	NA	CASSPQQETQYF	TGTGCCAGCTCACCACAGCAAGAGACCCAGTACTTC